Included here is one T cell receptor (beta chain) sequence, with context. Its antigen is unidentified. This entry belongs to a study of post-analysis software for immune sequencing data. Broader study findings: Patients had higher frequencies than controls of roughly 5 TRBV segments, including TRBV5-6, TRBV5-1 and TRBV20-1. Samples from one preparation batch, clustered by F measure, grouped strongly together.

Unique-molecular-identifier-tagged TCR beta cDNA libraries were used. Input populations of roughly 0.95 to 10 million T cells gave rise to roughly 0.5 million cDNA molecules. TCRdb reanalysed the PCR reads using MiXCR and keeps one entry per CDR3 protein. The table records approximately 400,000 distinct CDR3 sequences, approximately 33% of them present only once. The length of the CDR3 is 15 residues. Between the trimmed V and J ends, which lost 8 bases and 0 bases, there was a span of 14 bases. The sample was blood. The J gene is TRBJ1-5, the V gene TRBV12-3 or TRBV12-4; TRBD1 might be the D (6 bases). This clonotype was sampled from a girl aged 10 to 17 with multiple sclerosis. This CDR3 reads CASGPGQISNQPQHF. The CDR3 coding sequence is TGTGCCAGCGGCCCCGGACAGATTAGCAATCAGCCCCAGCATTTT.